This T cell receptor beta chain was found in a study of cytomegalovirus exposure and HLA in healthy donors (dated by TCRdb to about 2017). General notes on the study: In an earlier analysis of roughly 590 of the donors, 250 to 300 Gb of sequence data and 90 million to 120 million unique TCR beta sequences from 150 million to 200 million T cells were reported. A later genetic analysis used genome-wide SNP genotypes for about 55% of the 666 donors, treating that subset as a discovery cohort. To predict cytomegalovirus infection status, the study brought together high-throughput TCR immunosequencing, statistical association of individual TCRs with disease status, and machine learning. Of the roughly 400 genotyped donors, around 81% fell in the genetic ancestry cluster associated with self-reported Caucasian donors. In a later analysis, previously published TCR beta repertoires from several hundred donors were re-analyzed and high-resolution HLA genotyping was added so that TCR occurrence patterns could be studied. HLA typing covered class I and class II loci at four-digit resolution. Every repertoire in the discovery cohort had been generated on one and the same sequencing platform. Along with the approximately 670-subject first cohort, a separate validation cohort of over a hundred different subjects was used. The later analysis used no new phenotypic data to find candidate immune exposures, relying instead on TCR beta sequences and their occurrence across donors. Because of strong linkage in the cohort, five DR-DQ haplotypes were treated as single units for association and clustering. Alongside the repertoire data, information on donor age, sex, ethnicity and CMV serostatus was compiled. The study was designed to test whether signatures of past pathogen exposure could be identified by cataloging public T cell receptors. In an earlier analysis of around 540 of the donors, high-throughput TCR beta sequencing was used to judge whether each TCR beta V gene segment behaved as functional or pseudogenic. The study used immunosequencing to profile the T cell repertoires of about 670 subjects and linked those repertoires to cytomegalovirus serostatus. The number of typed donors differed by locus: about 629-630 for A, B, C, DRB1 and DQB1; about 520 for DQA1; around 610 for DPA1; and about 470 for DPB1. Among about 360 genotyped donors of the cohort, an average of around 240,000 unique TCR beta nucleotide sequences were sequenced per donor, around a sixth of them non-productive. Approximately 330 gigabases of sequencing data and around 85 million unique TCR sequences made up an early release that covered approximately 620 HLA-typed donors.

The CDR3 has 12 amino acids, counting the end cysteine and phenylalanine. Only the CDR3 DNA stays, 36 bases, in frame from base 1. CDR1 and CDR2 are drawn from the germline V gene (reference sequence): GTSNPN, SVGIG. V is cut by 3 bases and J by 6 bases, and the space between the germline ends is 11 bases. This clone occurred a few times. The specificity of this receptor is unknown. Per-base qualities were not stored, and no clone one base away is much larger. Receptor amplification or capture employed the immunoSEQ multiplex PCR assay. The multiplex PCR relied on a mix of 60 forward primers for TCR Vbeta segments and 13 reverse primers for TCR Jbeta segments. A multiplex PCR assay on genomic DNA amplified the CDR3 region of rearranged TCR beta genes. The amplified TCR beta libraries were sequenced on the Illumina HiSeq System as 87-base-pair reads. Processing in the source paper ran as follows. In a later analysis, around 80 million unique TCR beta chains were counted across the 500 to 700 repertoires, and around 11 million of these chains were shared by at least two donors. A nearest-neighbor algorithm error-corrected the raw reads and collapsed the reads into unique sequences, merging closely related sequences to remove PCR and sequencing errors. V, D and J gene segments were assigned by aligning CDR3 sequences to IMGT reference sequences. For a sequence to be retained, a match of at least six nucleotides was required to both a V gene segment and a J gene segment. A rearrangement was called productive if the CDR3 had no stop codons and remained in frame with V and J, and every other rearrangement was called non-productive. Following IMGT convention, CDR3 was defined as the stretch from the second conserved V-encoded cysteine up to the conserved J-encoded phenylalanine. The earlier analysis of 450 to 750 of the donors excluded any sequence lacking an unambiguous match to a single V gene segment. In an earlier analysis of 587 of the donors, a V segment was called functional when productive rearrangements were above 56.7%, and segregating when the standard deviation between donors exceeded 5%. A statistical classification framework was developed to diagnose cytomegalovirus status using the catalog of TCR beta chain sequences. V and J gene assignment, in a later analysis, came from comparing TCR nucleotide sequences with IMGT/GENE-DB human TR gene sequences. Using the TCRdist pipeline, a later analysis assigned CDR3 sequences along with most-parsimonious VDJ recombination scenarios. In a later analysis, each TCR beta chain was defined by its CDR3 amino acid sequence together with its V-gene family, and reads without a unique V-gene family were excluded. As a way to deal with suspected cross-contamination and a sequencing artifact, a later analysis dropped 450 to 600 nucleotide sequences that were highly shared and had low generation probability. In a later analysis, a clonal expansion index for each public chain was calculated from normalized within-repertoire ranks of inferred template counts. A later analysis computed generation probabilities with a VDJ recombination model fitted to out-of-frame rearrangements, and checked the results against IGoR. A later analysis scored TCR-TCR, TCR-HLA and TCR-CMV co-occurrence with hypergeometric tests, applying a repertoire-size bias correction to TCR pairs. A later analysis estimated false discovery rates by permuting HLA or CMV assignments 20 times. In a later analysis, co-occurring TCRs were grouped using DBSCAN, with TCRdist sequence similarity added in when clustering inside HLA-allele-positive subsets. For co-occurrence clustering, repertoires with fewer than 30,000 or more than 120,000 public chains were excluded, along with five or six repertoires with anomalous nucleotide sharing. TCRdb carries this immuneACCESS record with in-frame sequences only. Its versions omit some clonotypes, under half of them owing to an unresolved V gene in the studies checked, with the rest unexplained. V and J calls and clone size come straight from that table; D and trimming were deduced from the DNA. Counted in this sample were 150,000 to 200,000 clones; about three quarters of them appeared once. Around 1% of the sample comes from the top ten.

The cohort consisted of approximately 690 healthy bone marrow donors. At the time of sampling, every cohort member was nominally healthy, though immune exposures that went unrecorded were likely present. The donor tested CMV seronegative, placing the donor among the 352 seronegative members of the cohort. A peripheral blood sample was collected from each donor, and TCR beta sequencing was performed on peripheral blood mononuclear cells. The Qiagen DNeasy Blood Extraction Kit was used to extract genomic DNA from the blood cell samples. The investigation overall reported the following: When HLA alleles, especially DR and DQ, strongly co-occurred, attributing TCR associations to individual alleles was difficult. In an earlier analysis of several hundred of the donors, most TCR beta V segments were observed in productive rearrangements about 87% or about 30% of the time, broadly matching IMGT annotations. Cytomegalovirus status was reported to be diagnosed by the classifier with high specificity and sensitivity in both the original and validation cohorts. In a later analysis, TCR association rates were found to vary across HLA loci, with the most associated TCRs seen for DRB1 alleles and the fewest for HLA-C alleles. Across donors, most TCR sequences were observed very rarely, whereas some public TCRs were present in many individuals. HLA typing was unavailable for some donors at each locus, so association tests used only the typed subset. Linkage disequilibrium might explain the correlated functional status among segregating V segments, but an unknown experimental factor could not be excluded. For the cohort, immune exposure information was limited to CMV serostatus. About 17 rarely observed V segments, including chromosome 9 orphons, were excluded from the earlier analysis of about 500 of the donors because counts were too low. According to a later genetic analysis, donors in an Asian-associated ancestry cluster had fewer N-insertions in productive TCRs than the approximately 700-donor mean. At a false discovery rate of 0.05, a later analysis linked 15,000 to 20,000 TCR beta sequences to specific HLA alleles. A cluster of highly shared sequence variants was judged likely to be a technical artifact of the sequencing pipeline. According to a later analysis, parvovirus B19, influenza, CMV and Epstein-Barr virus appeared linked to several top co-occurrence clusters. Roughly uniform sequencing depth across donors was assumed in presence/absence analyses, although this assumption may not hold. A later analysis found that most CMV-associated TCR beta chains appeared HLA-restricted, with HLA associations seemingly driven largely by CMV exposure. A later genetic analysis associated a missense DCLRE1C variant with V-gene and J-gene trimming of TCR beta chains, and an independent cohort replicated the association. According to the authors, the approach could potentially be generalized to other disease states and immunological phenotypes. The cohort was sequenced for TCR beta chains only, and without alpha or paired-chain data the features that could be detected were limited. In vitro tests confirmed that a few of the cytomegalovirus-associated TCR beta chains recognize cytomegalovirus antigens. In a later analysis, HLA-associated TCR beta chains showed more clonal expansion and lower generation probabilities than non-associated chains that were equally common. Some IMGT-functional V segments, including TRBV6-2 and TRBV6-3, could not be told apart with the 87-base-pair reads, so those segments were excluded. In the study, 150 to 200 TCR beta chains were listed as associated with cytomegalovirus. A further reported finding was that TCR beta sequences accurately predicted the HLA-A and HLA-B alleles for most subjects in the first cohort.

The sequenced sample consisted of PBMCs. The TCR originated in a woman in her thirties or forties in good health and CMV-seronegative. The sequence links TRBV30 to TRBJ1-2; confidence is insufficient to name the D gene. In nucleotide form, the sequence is TGTGCCTGGAGGCCCCGGGTCGATGGCTACACCTTC. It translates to CAWRPRVDGYTF.